One sample yielded the 32 T cell receptor beta chains listed below, sequenced in a study of metastatic and nonmetastatic thyroid tumors. Every patient was untreated before thyroid surgery. MiXCR was used by TCRdb to re-call the PCR reads. The sample comprises about 34,000 clones, around 17% of which are singletons, and nearly 3.5% rests with the top ten. The specimen sequenced was blood. The source of these receptors is a female donor with papillary thyroid cancer or a benign thyroid nodule (not recorded which). Some clones in this sample may be carry-over from other donors' samples.

The sample holds many counts of this clone. V usage is TRBV12-3 or TRBV12-4 and J usage is TRBJ1-5; D possibly corresponds to TRBD1 (6 bases). The V end was cut by 3 bases, the J end by 6 bases, with 9 bases between. The CDR3 runs to 13 residues. The CDR3 spells CASSLRGFQPQHF. The CDR3 DNA sequence: TGTGCCAGCAGTTTGAGGGGGTTTCAGCCCCAGCATTTT.

This clone has ten or more counts. The chain recombines TRBV20-1 with TRBJ2-1, with 13 bases that match TRBD2. V shed 6 bases, J shed 7 bases, and the junction held 3 bases outside the gene matches. The CDR3 loop spans 13 amino acids. The germline V gene has CDR1 DFQATT and CDR2 SNEGSKA (reference sequence). DNA for the CDR3: TGCAGTGCACCGGGACTAGCGGGGAATGAGCAGTTCTTC. As protein: CSAPGLAGNEQFF.

As for this clone: A read error is possible here, since a much larger clone lies one base away. This chain connects TRBV7-9 to TRBJ2-1, with unresolved D. The germline V gene encodes CDR1 SEHNR and CDR2 FQNEAQ (reference sequence). CDR3 length: 12 amino acids. V was trimmed by 4 bases and J by 8 bases, leaving 9 bases between them. The CDR3, as DNA: TGTGCCAGCAGCTCTGGGGTTCATGAGCAGTTCTTC. Protein product: CASSSGVHEQFF. Full variable domain (rest looked up from reference TRBV7-9 and TRBJ2-1): DTGVSQNPRHKITKRGQNVTFRCDPISEHNRLYWYRQTLGQGPEFLTYFQNEAQLEKSRLLSDRFSAERPKGSFSTLEIQRTEQGDSAMYLCASSSGVHEQFFGPGTRLTVL.

This clone showed up many times. This chain uses TRBV14 with TRBJ1-2; 7 bases map to TRBD1. In germline, CDR1 is SGHDN, CDR2 FVKESK. After removal of 3 bases from V and 0 bases from J, the junction contained 7 bases not matched to a gene. This CDR3 comprises 16 residues. In DNA form, the CDR3 reads TGTGCCAGCAGCCATTCAGGGGGGATAGCTAACTATGGCTACACCTTC. Its translation: CASSHSGGIANYGYTF.

Details on this clone: This may arise from a read error, as a much more abundant clone is one base away. The rearrangement links TRBV12-3 or TRBV12-4 to TRBJ2-1; 7 bases are shared with TRBD2. The CDR3 has 16 residues. Trimming cost V 7 bases and J 5 bases; bases outside gene matches: 14. CDR3 DNA sequence: TGTGCCAGCATCTTACCCCAGCGGGATCCTAACAATGAGCAGTTCTTC. This gives the protein CASILPQRDPNNEQFF.

This clone has a count of ten or more. The same CDR3 also results from other DNA sequences found in this sample. The CDR3 coding sequence is TGTGCCAGCAGCGCAAGTTCGGGACTCGAGAACACTGAAGCTTTCTTT. Translation: CASSASSGLENTEAFF. V gene TRBV9 combines with J gene TRBJ1-1, with a weak D call TRBD1 (5 bases). Trimming left V 3 bases short and J 1 base short, with 16 bases between. Germline loops: CDR1 SGDLS, CDR2 YYNGEE. CDR3 length: 16 amino acids. The full variable domain, completed using reference TRBV9 and TRBJ1-1, is DSGVTQTPKHLITATGQRVTLRCSPRSGDLSVYWYQQSLDQGLQFLIQYYNGEERAKGNILERFSAQQFPDLHSELNLSSLELGDSALYFCASSASSGLENTEAFFGQGTRLTVV.

This clone occurred once. No conserved phenylalanine or tryptophan is present at the end of the CDR3, so a read error is the likely explanation. The DNA is omitted, as the CDR3 cannot be located on it reliably, and the CDR3 follows TCRdb's listing. The chain uses TRBV30 and TRBJ2-7; TRBD1, the D gene given by the table, was not confirmed from the DNA. Germline CDR1 reads GTSNPN; CDR2 reads SVGIG (reference sequence). The CDR3 is made up of 17 amino acids, end residues included. This CDR3 reads CAWNPGHVAGIAYELYC.

At least ten counts were recorded for this clone. The chain has TRBV18 and TRBJ2-2; tentative D call: TRBD1 (5 bases). Germline-derived CDR1 and CDR2 are KGHSH and LQKENI. The CDR3 contains 15 residues. V was pared by 4 bases and J by 5 bases, with 14 bases between. CDR3 in DNA: TGTGCCAGCTCACTGACCAGGGAAGGAACCGGGGAGCTGTTTTTT. Translating it yields CASSLTREGTGELFF.

In this sample, this clone turned up many times. The rearrangement uses TRBV30 and TRBJ2-3; 11 nucleotides align to TRBD2. Per the germline V gene, CDR1 is GTSNPN and CDR2 is SVGIG (reference sequence). The CDR3 spans 16 residues. V dropped 3 bases and J dropped 2; count of bases not matched to a gene: 7. The CDR3 region has the DNA TGTGCCTGGAGCGCTAGCGGGAGGCCCACCACAGATACGCAGTATTTT. Protein: CAWSASGRPTTDTQYF.

There are many counts of this clone. V is TRBV5-1 and J is TRBJ2-5; D may match TRBD1 or TRBD2 (5 bases each). V was trimmed by 6 bases and J by 5 bases, leaving 20 bases between them. Germline CDR1 is SGHRS and CDR2 is YFSETQ. The CDR3 covers 15 residues. The CDR3 loop reads CASKLGTSGRETQYF. DNA of the CDR3: TGCGCCAGCAAGTTGGGGACGTCGGGTAGGGAGACCCAGTACTTC. Based on the CDR3 plus reference TRBV5-1 and TRBJ2-5, the full variable domain is KAGVTQTPRYLIKTRGQQVTLSCSPISGHRSVSWYQQTPGQGLQFLFEYFSETQRNKGNFPGRFSGRQFSNSRSEMNVSTLELGDSALYLCASKLGTSGRETQYFGPGTRLLVL.

This clone was counted many times. The chain couples TRBV2 to TRBJ2-2, with a possible D match to TRBD2 (6 bases). The germline CDR1 and CDR2 sequences are SNHLY and FYNNEI. The germline V and J ends were trimmed by 6 bases and 7 bases, with 15 bases remaining between them. This CDR3 has 14 amino acids. In nucleotides, the CDR3 is TGTGCCAGCAGCCTAACTAGCCCACTCGGGGAGCTGTTTTTT. Translating it yields CASSLTSPLGELFF.

This clone was observed at least ten times. The chain joins TRBV15 to TRBJ2-5; 13 nucleotides match TRBD2. Germline assignment: CDR1 LNHNV and CDR2 YYDKDF (reference sequence). CDR3 length: 19 amino acids. V lost 0 bases to trimming and J lost 7 bases; unmatched junction nucleotides: 14. CDR3 in amino acids: CATSRDRRTSGSEGRTQYF. CDR3 DNA: TGTGCCACCAGCAGAGATCGTAGGACTAGCGGGAGTGAAGGAAGGACCCAGTACTTC.

By share, this clone counts as medium-sized (0.01 to 0.1%). The chain is built from TRBV6-1 and TRBJ2-3, with D uncertain. V lost 8 bases to trimming and J lost 0 bases, with 15 bases between them. CDR1 and CDR2 (germline): MNHNS, SASEGT. The length of the CDR3 is 15 residues. CDR3 bases: TGTGCCAGCGATAAGACCTCAATTAGCACAGATACGCAGTATTTT. This gives the protein CASDKTSISTDTQYF.

By frequency in the sample, this clone is medium-sized. The rearrangement uses TRBV20-1 and TRBJ2-7; D perhaps matches TRBD2 (6 bases). V lost 2 bases to trimming and J lost 4 bases, with 24 bases between them. Germline V CDR1 and CDR2: DFQATT, SNEGSKA (reference sequence). CDR3 length: 17 residues. In nucleotides, the CDR3 is TGCAGTGCTAGAAGTATAGCCGCGGGGTCGGATATTTACGAGCAGTACTTC. Translation gives CSARSIAAGSDIYEQYF.

V and J are TRBV24-1 and TRBJ2-1; D perhaps matches TRBD2 (7 bases). CDR1 and CDR2 from the germline V gene are KGHDR and SFDVKD. With 2 bases removed from V and 3 bases from J, the gap between germline ends came to 19 bases. CDR3 length equals 18 residues. The CDR3 DNA sequence: TGTGCCACCAGTGATTCTAAGCGGGGACATACATACTACAATGAGCAGTTCTTC. Translated, it gives CATSDSKRGHTYYNEQFF.

This clone was observed at least ten times. The V and J genes are TRBV4-2 and TRBJ2-2; D not resolved. Trimming removed 5 bases from V and 0 bases from J, with 7 bases in between. The CDR3 is 14 residues long. CDR1 is LGHNA and CDR2 is YNFKEQ in the germline V gene. This chain's CDR3 is CASSSGANTGELFF. CDR3 DNA sequence: TGTGCCAGCAGCTCGGGCGCGAACACCGGGGAGCTGTTTTTT.

At least ten counts were recorded for this clone. The V and J genes are TRBV20-1 and TRBJ2-2; 9 bases are a match to TRBD1. This CDR3 spans 14 amino acids. Germline V lookup: CDR1 DFQATT, CDR2 SNEGSKA (reference sequence). Losses at the gene ends were 4 bases for V and 5 bases for J; bases not matched to a gene: 5. This CDR3 is CSAMWTGATGELFF. CDR3 sequence (DNA): TGCAGTGCTATGTGGACAGGGGCTACCGGGGAGCTGTTTTTT.

Turning to this clone: One end of the junction varies from germline; a read error may be responsible. Other nucleotide sequences from this sample produce the same CDR3. The CDR3 DNA reads TGCGCCAGCAGGGGTACAGGGTTCTATAGCAATCAGCCCCAGCATTTT. Protein sequence: CASRGTGFYSNQPQHF. The chain links TRBV28 to TRBJ1-5, with a tentative D call TRBD1 (6 bases). The V gene's germline CDR1 is MDHEN and CDR2 SYDVKM. This CDR3 is built from 16 residues.

This clone was seen more than once but under ten times. This chain uses TRBV6-1 with TRBJ2-1; 8 bases fit TRBD1. V gave up 0 bases and J gave up 4 bases; unmatched junction bases: 5. CDR3 size: 16 residues. Germline assignment: CDR1 MNHNS and CDR2 SASEGT. The CDR3: CASSEATGARYNEQFF. The CDR3 region has the DNA TGTGCCAGCAGTGAAGCGACAGGGGCAAGGTACAATGAGCAGTTCTTC.

In its sample, this clone was seen many times. V and J are TRBV20-1 and TRBJ2-5; no definite D call. The CDR3 loop spans 14 amino acids. Per germline, CDR1 DFQATT and CDR2 SNEGSKA (reference sequence). Trimming pared 1 base from V and 2 bases from J, leaving 11 bases between. CDR3 sequence reads: CSARGADRQETQYF. The CDR3 nucleotides read TGCAGTGCTAGAGGTGCAGATAGACAAGAGACCCAGTACTTC.

A few counts support this clone. The germline gene is not matched at one end of the junction; a read error may be the cause. V usage is TRBV6-2 or TRBV6-3 and J usage is TRBJ2-1, with 7 bases lining up with TRBD2. The length of the CDR3 is 16 residues. CDR1 and CDR2 (germline): MNHEY, SVGEGT. CDR3 sequence: CASSYSLGLSYNDQLF. In nucleotides, the CDR3 is TGTGCCAGCAGTTACTCCCTGGGACTATCTTACAATGATCAGCTCTTC.

This clone was recorded at least ten times. The gene calls are TRBV7-9 and TRBJ2-1; 7 bases map to TRBD2. The CDR3 has 15 residues. With V trimmed by 5 bases and J by 5 bases, 9 bases remained unmatched. Germline lookup yields CDR1 SEHNR and CDR2 FQNEAQ (reference sequence). The CDR3 DNA follows: TGTGCCAGCAGCCCGCCGCGGGAGACCCACAATGAGCAGTTCTTC. It codes for CASSPPRETHNEQFF.

The CDR3 DNA is TGTGCCAGCAGCTTGGGACTGCTCACCGGGGAGCTGTTTTTT. Its translation is CASSLGLLTGELFF. The chain links TRBV7-2 to TRBJ2-2, with a weak D call TRBD2 (6 bases). Trimming left V 3 bases short and J 4 bases short, with 9 bases between. CDR3 size: 14 residues. Germline lookup yields CDR1 SGHTA and CDR2 FQGNSA.

Worth noting for this clone: Relative to the germline gene, one junction end is altered; a read error may explain this. The chain links TRBV9 to TRBJ2-1; D unclear. The CDR3 is made up of 14 amino acids. CDR1 and CDR2 from the germline V gene are SGDLS and YYNGEE. The CDR3 reads CASSSHSVGDDQFF. The DNA for the CDR3 is TGTGCCAGTAGCTCGCACAGTGTTGGAGATGATCAGTTCTTC.

This clone showed up many times. J is TRBJ2-2 and V is TRBV13; TRBD2 matches at 9 bases. With 3 bases clipped from V and 4 bases from J, the junction kept 6 bases outside the gene matches. The CDR3 length is 16 residues. Germline V lookup: CDR1 PRHDT, CDR2 FYEKMQ (reference sequence). The CDR3 DNA reads TGTGCCAGCAGCTTCTGGCGGGAGGGGGTCACCGGGGAGCTGTTTTTT. It encodes CASSFWREGVTGELFF.

The chain couples TRBV20-1 to TRBJ2-7; the D is unclear. In germline, CDR1 is DFQATT, CDR2 SNEGSKA (reference sequence). V was pared by 3 bases and J by 6 bases, with 9 bases between. This CDR3 is 11 amino acids long. The CDR3 coding sequence is TGCAGTGCTAGTGTACGGTCCGAGCAGTACTTC. It yields the protein CSASVRSEQYF.

By frequency in the sample, this clone is large. The J gene is TRBJ1-6, the V gene TRBV28; possible D gene TRBD1, 6 bases. CDR3 length equals 16 residues. Germline loops: CDR1 MDHEN, CDR2 SYDVKM. V was shortened by 10 bases and J by 9 bases, with 25 bases between the two germline ends. The CDR3 DNA sequence: TGTGCCACCGAGGGGGGGGGGGCGCACAGGGTTTCACCCCTCCACTTT. It specifies CATEGGGAHRVSPLHF.

In its sample, this clone was seen a few times. The chain is built from TRBV6-1 and TRBJ2-7; the match to TRBD2 covers 13 bases. From germline, CDR1 is MNHNS and CDR2 SASEGT. Trimming removed 6 bases from V and 7 bases from J; junction bases left unmatched: 12. The CDR3 covers 16 residues. The CDR3 sequence: CASSQYPTSGGDEQYF. The CDR3, as DNA: TGTGCCAGCAGCCAATACCCCACTAGCGGGGGGGATGAGCAGTACTTC.

This clone was counted at least ten times. This chain connects TRBV24-1 to TRBJ2-1; D ambiguous. Trimming left V 2 bases short and J 6 bases short, with 7 bases between. The CDR3 sequence is 13 residues long. Germline V gene sequence: CDR1 KGHDR, CDR2 SFDVKD. As DNA, the CDR3 is TGTGCCACCAGTGATTCGAACAGCAATGAGCAGTTCTTC. It specifies CATSDSNSNEQFF.

The J gene is TRBJ2-2, the V gene TRBV7-1; 10 bases are a match to TRBD2. TRBV7-1 is assigned to the ORF class and has an uncertain function. V gave up 3 bases and J gave up 2 bases; unmatched junction bases: 15. There are 20 residues in the CDR3. CDR3 nucleotide sequence: TGTGCCAGCAGCTCCCTGTTACTAGCGGGATGCTCGAGTAACACCGGGGAGCTGTTTTTT. It yields the protein CASSSLLLAGCSSNTGELFF.

This clone was observed a few times. The V call is TRBV2, the J call TRBJ1-5; D is unclear. The ends were cut back, 3 bases at V and 4 bases at J, with 13 bases in the middle. The CDR3 length is 15 residues. Germline V CDR1 and CDR2: SNHLY, FYNNEI. For the CDR3, the DNA is TGTGCCAGCAGTGAGTGGATGGGTGCTAATCAGCCCCAGCATTTT. Translation gives CASSEWMGANQPQHF.

The table lists this clone with many counts. The V gene is TRBV18, the J gene TRBJ2-7, with 7 positions matching TRBD2. This CDR3 spans 15 amino acids. The ends lost 2 bases at V and 6 bases at J; junction bases unmatched: 10. Germline V gene sequence: CDR1 KGHSH, CDR2 LQKENI. The CDR3 bases are TGTGCCAGCTCACCAGACAGAGCTACGGGGGGCGAGCAGTACTTC. Translated, it gives CASSPDRATGGEQYF.